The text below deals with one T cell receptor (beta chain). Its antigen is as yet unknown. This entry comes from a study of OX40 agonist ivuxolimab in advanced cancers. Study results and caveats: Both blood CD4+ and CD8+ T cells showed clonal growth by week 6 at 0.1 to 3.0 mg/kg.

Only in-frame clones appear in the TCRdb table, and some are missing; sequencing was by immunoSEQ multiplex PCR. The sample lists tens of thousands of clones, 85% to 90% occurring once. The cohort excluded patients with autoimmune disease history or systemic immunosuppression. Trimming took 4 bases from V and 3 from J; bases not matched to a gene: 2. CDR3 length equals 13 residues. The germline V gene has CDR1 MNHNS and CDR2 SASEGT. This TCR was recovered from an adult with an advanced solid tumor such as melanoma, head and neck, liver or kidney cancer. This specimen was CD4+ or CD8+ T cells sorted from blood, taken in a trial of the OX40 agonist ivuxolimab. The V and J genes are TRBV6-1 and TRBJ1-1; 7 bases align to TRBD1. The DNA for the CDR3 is TGTGCCAGCAGTGGACAGGGATACACTGAAGCTTTCTTT. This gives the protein CASSGQGYTEAFF.